This is a list of T cell receptor beta chains from one sample in a study of blood T cells in healthy people across ages. A single record per CDR3 protein comes from TCRdb applying MiXCR to the 5' RACE reads. The data hold some 1.5 million distinct CDR3 sequences, with roughly 27% observed a single time. Specimen: blood. The receptors shown here come from a woman aged 25 to 39 in good health. Both conserved end residues are part of each CDR3. D genes are given only for firm matches. Clone size is shown for a subset of rows, as once, few, many or a class of expanded clone.

J gene: TRBJ2-7
clone size: -
V gene: TRBV10-2
D gene: TRBD1
CDR3 protein: CASRDPGQGSYEQYF
CDR3 DNA: TGCGCCAGTCGAGACCCTGGACAGGGAAGCTACGAGCAGTACTTC

J gene: TRBJ1-1
clone size: -
V gene: TRBV20-1
D gene: TRBD1
CDR3 protein: CSARVRDSPNTEAFF
CDR3 DNA: TGCAGTGCTAGAGTACGGGACAGCCCGAACACTGAAGCTTTCTTT

J gene: TRBJ2-7
clone size: few
V gene: TRBV11-3
D gene: TRBD2
CDR3 protein: CASSITSGDEQYF
CDR3 DNA: TGTGCCAGCAGCATCACTAGCGGGGACGAGCAGTACTTC

J gene: TRBJ1-1
clone size: -
V gene: TRBV19
D gene: -
CDR3 protein: CASSKTGQPNTEAFF
CDR3 DNA: TGTGCCAGTAGTAAGACAGGACAGCCGAACACTGAAGCTTTCTTT

J gene: TRBJ2-1
clone size: -
V gene: TRBV6-1
D gene: TRBD2
CDR3 protein: CAGSRGLAGDLSSYNEQFF
CDR3 DNA: TGTGCCGGCAGCCGCGGACTAGCGGGGGACCTTAGCTCCTACAATGAGCAGTTCTTC

J gene: TRBJ2-1
clone size: -
V gene: TRBV7-9
D gene: -
CDR3 protein: CASSLGNSMDEQFF
CDR3 DNA: TGTGCCAGCAGCTTAGGCAACAGCATGGATGAGCAGTTCTTC

J gene: TRBJ1-2
clone size: few
V gene: TRBV5-6
D gene: -
CDR3 protein: CASSLLRGGYGYTF
CDR3 DNA: TGTGCCAGCAGCTTGCTGAGGGGCGGGTATGGCTACACCTTC

J gene: TRBJ1-5
clone size: -
V gene: TRBV5-6
D gene: -
CDR3 protein: CASSSALGSNQPQHF
CDR3 DNA: TGTGCCAGCAGCTCGGCCCTCGGAAGCAATCAGCCCCAGCATTTT

J gene: TRBJ1-1
clone size: -
V gene: TRBV7-9
D gene: -
CDR3 protein: CASSLGYLEAFF
CDR3 DNA: TGTGCCAGCAGCTTAGGTTACCTTGAAGCTTTCTTT

J gene: TRBJ2-3
clone size: -
V gene: TRBV24-1
D gene: -
CDR3 protein: CATKGLTDTQYF
CDR3 DNA: TGTGCCACCAAGGGTCTCACAGATACGCAGTATTTT

J gene: TRBJ1-5
clone size: many
V gene: TRBV5-1
D gene: TRBD1
CDR3 protein: CASSWGDRGLDQPQHF
CDR3 DNA: TGCGCCAGCAGCTGGGGGGACAGGGGATTGGATCAGCCCCAGCATTTT

J gene: TRBJ2-1
clone size: few
V gene: TRBV5-1
D gene: TRBD2
CDR3 protein: CASSKGLADSYNEQFF
CDR3 DNA: TGCGCCAGCAGCAAAGGACTAGCGGACTCCTACAATGAGCAGTTCTTC

J gene: TRBJ2-3
clone size: -
V gene: TRBV9
D gene: TRBD2
CDR3 protein: CASSVERSGKDTQYF
CDR3 DNA: TGTGCCAGCAGCGTAGAGAGGAGCGGGAAAGATACGCAGTATTTT

J gene: TRBJ1-1
clone size: few
V gene: TRBV6-1
D gene: -
CDR3 protein: CASDRVRSPFEAFF
CDR3 DNA: TGTGCCAGTGATAGAGTAAGGAGCCCTTTTGAAGCTTTCTTT

J gene: TRBJ1-2
clone size: few
V gene: TRBV6-2/TRBV6-3
D gene: TRBD1
CDR3 protein: CASSAGQYYGYTF
CDR3 DNA: TGTGCCAGCAGTGCGGGACAGTACTATGGCTACACCTTC

J gene: TRBJ2-5
clone size: few
V gene: TRBV7-2
D gene: TRBD2
CDR3 protein: CASSPGGEAETQYF
CDR3 DNA: TGTGCCAGCAGCCCCGGGGGGGAGGCGGAGACCCAGTACTTC

J gene: TRBJ2-3
clone size: many
V gene: TRBV29-1
D gene: -
CDR3 protein: CSVLGPPRQPDTQYF
CDR3 DNA: TGCAGCGTTCTCGGGCCTCCTAGACAACCCGATACGCAGTATTTT

J gene: TRBJ2-7
clone size: many
V gene: TRBV6-1
D gene: TRBD1
CDR3 protein: CASRTPGTAYEQYF
CDR3 DNA: TGTGCCAGCAGAACTCCCGGGACAGCCTACGAGCAGTACTTC

J gene: TRBJ2-1
clone size: -
V gene: TRBV12-3/TRBV12-4
D gene: -
CDR3 protein: CASSLGGGRDNEQFF
CDR3 DNA: TGTGCCAGCAGTTTAGGCGGAGGTCGGGACAATGAGCAGTTCTTC

J gene: TRBJ1-1
clone size: -
V gene: TRBV18
D gene: -
CDR3 protein: CASKLTPETTEAFF
CDR3 DNA: TGTGCCAGCAAGCTTACACCCGAGACGACTGAAGCTTTCTTT

J gene: TRBJ2-3
clone size: -
V gene: TRBV20-1
D gene: -
CDR3 protein: CSARGLLAILETQYF
CDR3 DNA: TGCAGTGCTAGAGGGCTCTTAGCGATCCTAGAGACCCAGTATTTT

J gene: TRBJ2-5
clone size: many
V gene: TRBV7-9
D gene: TRBD2
CDR3 protein: CASSFSGGKETQYF
CDR3 DNA: TGTGCCAGCAGCTTCTCGGGGGGGAAAGAGACCCAGTACTTC

J gene: TRBJ2-7
clone size: -
V gene: TRBV20-1
D gene: TRBD2
CDR3 protein: CSAYGTRDSPYEQYF
CDR3 DNA: TGCAGTGCTTACGGGACTAGGGATAGTCCTTACGAGCAGTACTTC

J gene: TRBJ1-2
clone size: few
V gene: TRBV24-1
D gene: -
CDR3 protein: CAIGGGVDGYTF
CDR3 DNA: TGTGCCATCGGGGGGGGAGTGGATGGCTACACCTTC

J gene: TRBJ1-1
clone size: -
V gene: TRBV30
D gene: -
CDR3 protein: CAWSWTSRAEAFF
CDR3 DNA: TGTGCCTGGAGTTGGACATCGAGGGCTGAAGCTTTCTTT

J gene: TRBJ2-7
clone size: few
V gene: TRBV10-3
D gene: -
CDR3 protein: CATWCEQYF
CDR3 DNA: TGTGCCACGTGGTGCGAGCAGTACTTC

J gene: TRBJ2-7
clone size: few
V gene: TRBV28
D gene: TRBD1
CDR3 protein: CASSYVTGVEQYF
CDR3 DNA: TGTGCCAGCAGTTACGTTACAGGGGTCGAGCAGTACTTC

J gene: TRBJ2-2
clone size: few
V gene: TRBV18
D gene: -
CDR3 protein: CASSHGRPNTGELFF
CDR3 DNA: TGTGCCAGCTCACATGGACGTCCGAACACCGGGGAGCTGTTTTTT